The T cell receptor beta chain described here comes from a study of blood T cell repertoires in COVID-19. Study context: T cells, B-cell-depleted T cells, or PBMCs supplied cDNA or gDNA.

Assay: immunoSEQ multiplex PCR; the TCRdb copy retains only in-frame clones and omits some. The sample includes 40,000 to 50,000 clones, approximately 80% seen only once; the top ten take about 48%. This clone occurred once. CDR1 and CDR2 (germline): SGHRS, YFSETQ. The CDR3 extends over 13 amino acids. V dropped 0 bases and J dropped 3 bases, with 7 bases sitting between them. This chain uses TRBV5-1 with TRBJ2-7, with D maybe TRBD2 (6 bases). This clonotype was obtained from a woman of 80 years or more with acute or convalescent COVID-19. Sequenced sample: peripheral blood. In DNA form, the CDR3 reads TGCGCCAGCAGCTTGGGGGACTTCTACGAGCAGTACTTC. Protein product: CASSLGDFYEQYF.